This TCR beta chain was recorded in a study of shared clonotypes between healthy human individuals. Study-level findings and limits: Sharing across four donors was highest in naive CD4 (around 5%) and lowest in memory CD8 (approximately 0.4%).

Germline CDR1 SEHNR, CDR2 FQNEAQ (reference sequence). CDR3 length: 13 amino acids. The ends were cut back, 6 bases at V and 0 bases at J, with 7 bases in the middle. The donors were adults (healthy and HIV-negative) with no recent acute infections or vaccinations. Concerning this clone: Its specificity is not known.

Under the authors' procedure: Filtering was not the same, since immunoSEQ gave junction-only sequences without quality scores. TCRdb keeps only in-frame clones here, not all; method: immunoSEQ multiplex PCR. V and J calls and clone size are as listed in that table; D and trimming were resolved from the DNA. The profile shows some 1.5 million clones, roughly 96% of them singletons. The sequencing input was naive CD4+ T cells sorted from blood. The subset was: CD45RA+ positively selected. The gene calls are TRBV7-9 and TRBJ2-3, with D hard to call. The sequence was obtained from a man younger than 45 in good health. CDR3 nucleotide sequence: TGTGCCAGCAGTAGGCCTAGCACAGATACGCAGTATTTT. Translation gives CASSRPSTDTQYF.